This entry lists 20 T cell receptor beta chains sequenced from one sample in a study of control samples from healthy donors and cancer patients. Profiled with immunoSEQ multiplex PCR; TCRdb holds only in-frame clones, not every one. Here the sample spans approximately 120,000 clones, around 89% being singletons. Sequencing input: blood. The receptor source for this set is a woman aged 45-65 years in good health.

This rearrangement joins TRBV5-6 to TRBJ2-7, with 11 bases fitting TRBD2. Germline V lookup: CDR1 SGHDT, CDR2 YYEEEE. With V trimmed by 1 base and J by 3 bases, 15 bases remained unmatched. The CDR3 is 19 residues long. For the CDR3, the DNA is TGTGCCAGCAGCTTGTTGGCGGGAGGACTAGCGGGCCATTTCTACGAGCAGTACGTC. It encodes CASSLLAGGLAGHFYEQYV.

This chain links TRBV5-6 with TRBJ2-7, with D perhaps matching TRBD1 or TRBD2 (5 bases each). CDR1 and CDR2 (germline): SGHDT, YYEEEE. Trimming took 4 bases from V and 1 from J, leaving 18 bases between them. The CDR3 runs 16 residues. In DNA, the CDR3 is TGTGCCAGCAGCCGAAGGGGAGACTTAATGTCCTACGAGCAGTACGTC. Protein sequence: CASSRRGDLMSYEQYV.

This rearrangement joins TRBV7-9 to TRBJ1-3; the D is unclear. Germline V gene sequence: CDR1 SEHNR, CDR2 FQNEAQ (reference sequence). CDR3 length: 19 amino acids. The ends were cut back, 6 bases at V and 1 base at J, with 25 bases in the middle. The CDR3: CASSRAESGGIFSGNTIYF. The CDR3, as DNA: TGTGCCAGCAGTCGCGCCGAGTCGGGAGGGATTTTTTCTGGAAACACCATATATTTT. The full variable domain, completed using reference TRBV7-9 and TRBJ1-3, is DTGVSQNPRHKITKRGQNVTFRCDPISEHNRLYWYRQTLGQGPEFLTYFQNEAQLEKSRLLSDRFSAERPKGSFSTLEIQRTEQGDSAMYLCASSRAESGGIFSGNTIYFGEGSWLTVV.

This sequence joins TRBV2 and TRBJ2-7, with 11 bases that match TRBD1. CDR1 SNHLY and CDR2 FYNNEI come from the germline V gene. This CDR3 spans 16 amino acids. The trim removed 7 bases at V and 3 bases at J, leaving 11 bases unmatched. The CDR3 DNA is TGTGCCAGCACGCGATGGGACGGGACAGGGGGCTACGAGCAGTACTTC. Translation: CASTRWDGTGGYEQYF.

This clone was seen a handful of times. This rearrangement joins TRBV28 to TRBJ1-2; possibly TRBD1 for D (5 bases). This CDR3 spans 13 amino acids. The ends were cut back, 5 bases at V and 6 bases at J, with 13 bases in the middle. Looked up from germline, CDR1 is MDHEN and CDR2 is SYDVKM. The CDR3 DNA sequence: TGTGCCAGCAGTCGTCAGGGAATCGATGGCTACACCTTC. As protein: CASSRQGIDGYTF.

Written as DNA, the CDR3 is TGTGCCAGCAGCCCCAGGGGTAGCGGGATCGTCGATACGCAGTATTTT. The encoded protein is CASSPRGSGIVDTQYF. V gene TRBV7-3 combines with J gene TRBJ2-3, with TRBD2 identical over 8 bases. After removal of 5 bases from V and 6 bases from J, the junction contained 13 bases not matched to a gene. This CDR3 comprises 16 residues. Germline V gene data show CDR1 as SGHTA and CDR2 as FQGTGA.

V usage is TRBV27 and J usage is TRBJ1-2; no definite D call. Germline assignment: CDR1 MNHEY and CDR2 SMNVEV (reference sequence). This CDR3 region has 15 residues. V was shortened by 7 bases and J by 6 bases, with 21 bases between the two germline ends. The CDR3 bases are TGTGCCAGCAACTCGATTAGGAACTCCAGAGATGGCTACACCTTC. It translates to CASNSIRNSRDGYTF.

The chain recombines TRBV27 with TRBJ2-7; a weak D match, TRBD1 (6 bases). The germline V and J ends were trimmed by 2 bases and 3 bases, with 14 bases remaining between them. CDR3 length: 15 residues. Per germline, CDR1 MNHEY and CDR2 SMNVEV (reference sequence). CDR3 loop: CASSLATGLYYEQYF. The CDR3 nucleotides read TGTGCCAGCAGTTTAGCGACAGGACTCTACTACGAGCAGTACTTC.

The chain is built from TRBV11-2 and TRBJ2-1, with 9 bases identical to TRBD1. CDR1 is SGHAT, CDR2 FQNNGV, per germline. V was pared by 1 base and J by 14 bases, with 12 bases of the junction left unmatched. This CDR3 is built from 15 residues. For the CDR3, the DNA is TGTGCCAGCAGCTTAGGCGTGGGACAGGGCGTACGGGAGTTCTTC. Encoded protein: CASSLGVGQGVREFF. Full variable domain (missing parts from reference TRBV11-2 and TRBJ2-1): EAGVAQSPRYKIIEKRQSVAFWCNPISGHATLYWYQQILGQGPKLLIQFQNNGVVDDSQLPKDRFSAERLKGVDSTLKIQPAKLEDSAVYLCASSLGVGQGVREFFGPGTRLTVL.

The J gene is TRBJ2-3, the V gene TRBV19; 8 bases fit TRBD2. CDR1 and CDR2 from the germline V gene are LNHDA and SQIVND (reference sequence). Germline trimming cut 10 bases from V and 3 bases from J; bases unmatched to any gene: 12. The CDR3 contains 15 residues. DNA for the CDR3: TGTGCCATCTCTGAGGCGGTAGCGGGGACAGATACGCAGTATTTT. It encodes CAISEAVAGTDTQYF.

The chain recombines TRBV5-1 with TRBJ1-1, with a tentative D call TRBD1 (5 bases). Trimming took off 2 bases at V and 1 base at J, with 21 bases between the two ends. The CDR3 length is 18 residues. Germline CDR1 and CDR2: SGHRS and YFSETQ. CDR3 protein: CASSFDKTVREKNTEAFF. CDR3 coding DNA: TGCGCCAGCAGCTTCGACAAAACCGTCAGGGAGAAGAACACTGAAGCTTTCTTT.

This clone was recorded once. V is TRBV9 and J is TRBJ2-3; D unclear. Per the germline V gene, CDR1 is SGDLS and CDR2 is YYNGEE. This CDR3 has 17 amino acids. V was cut by 3 bases and J by 2 bases, with 19 bases left in between. In DNA form, the CDR3 reads TGTGCCAGCAGCGATTCTTACGACGCAGGAGTCACAGATACGCAGTATTTT. Amino acids: CASSDSYDAGVTDTQYF.

The CDR3 nucleotides read TGTGCCAGCAGCCCAAACCACTACTACGAGCAGTACTTC. It yields the protein CASSPNHYYEQYF. The rearrangement links TRBV5-4 to TRBJ2-7; no clear D. CDR1 and CDR2 (germline): SGHNT, YYREEE (reference sequence). Trimming cost V 4 bases and J 3 bases, with 11 bases left between them. This CDR3 is built from 13 residues.

J is TRBJ2-5 and V is TRBV2; 11 positions agree with TRBD2. Losses at the gene ends were 3 bases for V and 3 bases for J; bases not matched to a gene: 0. The CDR3 runs to 14 residues. Germline CDR1 reads SNHLY; CDR2 reads FYNNEI. The CDR3 nucleotides are TGTGCCAGCAGTGAGACTAGCGGGAAAGAGACCCAGTACTTC. This translates into CASSETSGKETQYF.

The chain is built from TRBV2 and TRBJ1-2; 8 nucleotides agree with TRBD1. Germline V gene lookup returns CDR1 SNHLY and CDR2 FYNNEI. The J segment lost 9 bases and the V segment lost 4 bases, leaving 7 bases of the junction unmatched. The CDR3 extends over 13 amino acids. The CDR3 DNA reads as TGTGCCAGCAGTGGGACAGGGAAGGGTAGCTACACCTTC. It yields the protein CASSGTGKGSYTF.

V gene TRBV7-3 combines with J gene TRBJ1-1, with D perhaps matching TRBD1 (5 bases). The CDR3 runs 13 residues. The germline V and J ends were trimmed by 5 bases and 6 bases, with 13 bases remaining between them. Germline V gene data show CDR1 as SGHTA and CDR2 as FQGTGA. The chain's CDR3 is CASSLSGEAEAFF. The CDR3 region has the DNA TGTGCCAGCAGCCTCTCGGGGGAGGCTGAAGCTTTCTTT.

The V gene is TRBV19, the J gene TRBJ1-2; 7 positions agree with TRBD1. Per the germline V gene, CDR1 is LNHDA and CDR2 is SQIVND (reference sequence). The V gene end was trimmed by 7 bases and the J gene end by 0 bases; junction bases not matched to a gene: 5. The CDR3 extends over 14 amino acids. The CDR3 coding sequence is TGTGCCAGTACCTTCGGGACAGCTAACTATGGCTACACCTTC. Amino acid sequence: CASTFGTANYGYTF.

The J gene is TRBJ1-4, the V gene TRBV6-5; TRBD1 aligns across 9 bases. The CDR3 has 13 amino acids. Germline V gene lookup returns CDR1 MNHEY and CDR2 SVGAGI. V shed 6 bases, J shed 8 bases, and the junction held 4 bases outside the gene matches. CDR3 sequence reads: CASSRDRDEKLFF. CDR3 coding DNA: TGTGCCAGCAGCAGGGACAGGGACGAAAAACTGTTTTTT.

The table lists this clone with a few counts. The chain employs TRBV7-8 and TRBJ2-7; D unresolved. Germline values: CDR1 SGHVS, CDR2 FQNEAQ. CDR3 length: 11 amino acids. Trimming left V 5 bases short and J 9 bases short, with 11 bases between. CDR3 sequence: CASSPPVGQYV. The DNA for the CDR3 is TGTGCCAGCAGCCCCCCGGTGGGGCAGTACGTC.

The chain links TRBV27 to TRBJ2-2; 8 bases fit TRBD1. CDR3 length equals 17 residues. The V segment lost 6 bases and the J segment 5 bases; nucleotides outside the gene matches: 14. Germline assignment: CDR1 MNHEY and CDR2 SMNVEV (reference sequence). The CDR3 spells CASSIVETGVGTGELFF. The DNA of the CDR3 is TGTGCCAGCAGCATAGTAGAGACAGGGGTGGGAACCGGGGAGCTGTTTTTT.